The 25 T cell receptor beta chains presented below share a single source sample, sequenced in a study of cytomegalovirus exposure and HLA in healthy donors. Profiled with immunoSEQ multiplex PCR; TCRdb holds only in-frame clones, not every one. The sample shows 140,000 to 150,000 clones, around 90% of them seen only once. Sequenced: PBMCs. The receptors come from a man aged 18 to 30 in good health and CMV-seropositive.

A single count supports this clone. This chain connects TRBV30 to TRBJ1-5, with TRBD1 identical over 8 bases. CDR1 GTSNPN and CDR2 SVGIG come from the germline V gene (reference sequence). The CDR3 has 13 amino acids. The junction had 7 bases not matched to a gene; V was cut back by 5 bases and J by 7 bases. Here the CDR3 DNA reads TGTGCCTGGGGGGGACAGGTGGGCCAGCCCCAGCATTTT. Translation gives CAWGGQVGQPQHF.

The V and J genes are TRBV14 and TRBJ1-4; D possibly corresponds to TRBD1 (6 bases). V dropped 8 bases and J dropped 7 bases, with 14 bases sitting between them. This CDR3 is 13 amino acids long. The germline CDR1 and CDR2 sequences are SGHDN and FVKESK. Here the CDR3 reads CASRDTSGEKLFF. Written as DNA, the CDR3 is TGTGCCAGCCGGGACACCTCGGGTGAAAAACTGTTTTTT.

The chain couples TRBV7-9 to TRBJ2-5; perhaps TRBD2 as D (5 bases). Deletions cut 5 bases from V and 5 bases from J, with 15 bases between. The germline gives CDR1 SEHNR, CDR2 FQNEAQ (reference sequence). This CDR3 has 14 amino acids. The CDR3 loop reads CASSPSRTSETQYF. CDR3 sequence (DNA): TGTGCCAGCAGCCCTTCAAGGACTTCCGAGACCCAGTACTTC.

This clone was observed a single time. Written as DNA, the CDR3 is TGTGCCAGCAGGCTACCGGGACAGGGACCCAACACTGAAGCTTTCTTT. Its translation: CASRLPGQGPNTEAFF. The chain links TRBV6-6 to TRBJ1-1, with TRBD1 matching 9 bases. J lost 2 bases, V lost 6 bases, and 10 bases had no gene match. The V gene's germline CDR1 is MNHNY and CDR2 SVGAGI (reference sequence). The CDR3 totals 16 residues.

This chain joins TRBV5-1 and TRBJ2-7; 9 positions match TRBD1. Losses at the gene ends were 0 bases for V and 7 bases for J; bases not matched to a gene: 5. This CDR3 contains 14 residues. Germline V gene lookup returns CDR1 SGHRS and CDR2 YFSETQ. CDR3 in amino acids: CASSLVTGGREQYF. The CDR3 region has the DNA TGCGCCAGCAGCTTGGTGACAGGGGGTAGGGAGCAGTACTTC.

V is TRBV5-4 and J is TRBJ2-1; the D is unclear. V was pared by 0 bases and J by 1 base, with 8 bases between. The CDR3 loop spans 15 amino acids. Germline V gene sequence: CDR1 SGHNT, CDR2 YYREEE (reference sequence). The CDR3 nucleotides read TGTGCCAGCAGCTTGGATCCCGGGTCCTACAATGAGCAGTTCTTC. Its protein is CASSLDPGSYNEQFF.

The genes are TRBV6-1 and TRBJ1-1; TRBD1 is a possible D gene (6 bases). The V end was cut by 4 bases, the J end by 1 base, with 10 bases between. The CDR3 has 14 residues. CDR1 and CDR2 from the germline V gene are MNHNS and SASEGT. In DNA form, the CDR3 reads TGTGCCAGCAGTGTGGGACACCCGAACACTGAAGCTTTCTTT. Its protein is CASSVGHPNTEAFF.

The CDR3 bases are TGTGCCAGCAGTCCCGGGGGAGGACTGAACTATGGCTACACCTTC. Translation: CASSPGGGLNYGYTF. V and J are TRBV5-4 and TRBJ1-2; maybe TRBD1 (5 bases). The V end was cut by 5 bases, the J end by 2 bases, with 16 bases between. The CDR3 is made up of 15 amino acids. Germline V gene sequence: CDR1 SGHNT, CDR2 YYREEE (reference sequence).

This sequence joins TRBV5-1 and TRBJ2-2; D unclear. Germline CDR1 and CDR2: SGHRS and YFSETQ. V was shortened by 0 bases and J by 4 bases, with 10 bases between the two germline ends. This CDR3 has 15 amino acids. The CDR3 bases are TGCGCCAGCAGCTTGGGAGAAACCGGCACCGGGGAGCTGTTTTTT. It yields the protein CASSLGETGTGELFF.

This chain connects TRBV27 to TRBJ1-1; D is possibly TRBD1 (6 bases). The V end was cut by 4 bases, the J end by 1 base, with 19 bases between. Germline V gene lookup returns CDR1 MNHEY and CDR2 SMNVEV (reference sequence). The CDR3 extends over 17 amino acids. Here the CDR3 DNA reads TGTGCCAGCAGTTCCCCTGGGGGCCCCCGTTGGAACACTGAAGCTTTCTTT. It specifies CASSSPGGPRWNTEAFF.

In regard to this clone: Within the sample, other DNA sequences also encode this same CDR3. The CDR3 region is CASSLTSSYEQYF. The CDR3 DNA reads as TGTGCCAGCAGTTTAACAAGCTCCTACGAGCAGTACTTC. V gene TRBV28 combines with J gene TRBJ2-7; D call uncertain. Trimming took 2 bases from V and 0 from J, leaving 5 bases between them. Germline-derived CDR1 and CDR2 are MDHEN and SYDVKM. CDR3 length: 13 amino acids.

The chain carries TRBV5-6 and TRBJ2-7, with 11 bases lining up with TRBD1. The J segment lost 4 bases and the V segment lost 5 bases, leaving 8 bases of the junction unmatched. The V gene's germline CDR1 is SGHDT and CDR2 YYEEEE. This CDR3 is 15 amino acids long. The CDR3 sequence is CASRPGTGGLYEQYF. CDR3 in DNA: TGTGCCAGCAGGCCCGGGACAGGGGGTTTGTACGAGCAGTACTTC.

The V gene is TRBV18, the J gene TRBJ2-2; D is undetermined. The CDR3 is made up of 15 amino acids. Germline CDR1 reads KGHSH; CDR2 reads LQKENI. Trimming pared 2 bases from V and 5 bases from J, leaving 12 bases between. Written as DNA, the CDR3 is TGTGCCAGCTCACCAAGCTCTACCGCGACCGGGGAGCTGTTTTTT. This gives the protein CASSPSSTATGELFF.

This sequence joins TRBV5-4 and TRBJ1-3; D remains unclear. This CDR3 contains 14 residues. Trimming pared 2 bases from V and 0 bases from J, leaving 6 bases between. From germline, CDR1 is SGHNT and CDR2 YYREEE (reference sequence). CDR3 residues: CASSFRPSGNTIYF. CDR3 DNA sequence: TGTGCCAGCAGCTTCAGGCCCTCTGGAAACACCATATATTTT.

The chain has TRBV19 and TRBJ1-2; D not certain. The CDR3 runs 13 residues. Trimming left V 3 bases short and J 4 bases short, with 9 bases between. The germline gives CDR1 LNHDA, CDR2 SQIVND (reference sequence). This CDR3 is CASSIEVLYGYTF. CDR3 bases: TGTGCCAGTAGTATCGAGGTGCTCTATGGCTACACCTTC. The full variable domain, in which reference TRBV19 and TRBJ1-2 provide the parts outside the CDR3, is DGGITQSPKYLFRKEGQNVTLSCEQNLNHDAMYWYRQDPGQGLRLIYYSQIVNDFQKGDIAEGYSVSREKKESFPLTVTSAQKNPTAFYLCASSIEVLYGYTFGSGTRLTVV.

In its sample, this clone was seen a few times. CDR3 sequence (DNA): TGTGCCAGCAGCCCTGGGAGGGCCTATGGCTACACCTTC. It yields the protein CASSPGRAYGYTF. V gene TRBV14 combines with J gene TRBJ1-2; D gene uncertain. The V gene's germline CDR1 is SGHDN and CDR2 FVKESK. The germline V and J ends were trimmed by 4 bases and 4 bases, with 10 bases remaining between them. This CDR3 has 13 residues.

In its sample, this clone is medium-sized. The genes are TRBV13 and TRBJ2-2; 8 bases map to TRBD2. The V gene end was trimmed by 4 bases and the J gene end by 8 bases; junction bases not matched to a gene: 3. Per the germline V gene, CDR1 is PRHDT and CDR2 is FYEKMQ (reference sequence). The CDR3 sequence is 13 residues long. CDR3 nucleotide sequence: TGTGCCAGCAGCTATAGCGGGACTGGGGAGCTGTTTTTT. Protein sequence: CASSYSGTGELFF.

This chain joins TRBV5-1 and TRBJ1-1; 9 positions match TRBD1. CDR1 and CDR2 (germline): SGHRS, YFSETQ. The CDR3 length is 14 residues. V gave up 0 bases and J gave up 4 bases; unmatched junction bases: 1. The CDR3 DNA sequence: TGCGCCAGCAGCTTGGAACAGGGGGCCACTGAAGCTTTCTTT. It translates to CASSLEQGATEAFF.

V gene TRBV9 combines with J gene TRBJ2-7, with 8 bases fitting TRBD2. The CDR3 extends over 16 amino acids. The germline gives CDR1 SGDLS, CDR2 YYNGEE. Trimming at V came to 0 bases and at J to 6 bases, leaving 11 bases not matched to a gene. CDR3 nucleotides: TGTGCCAGCAGCGTAGACCCTGGGCGGGGGGTTGTCGAGCAGTACTTC. Translating gives CASSVDPGRGVVEQYF. Full variable domain (rest looked up from reference TRBV9 and TRBJ2-7): DSGVTQTPKHLITATGQRVTLRCSPRSGDLSVYWYQQSLDQGLQFLIQYYNGEERAKGNILERFSAQQFPDLHSELNLSSLELGDSALYFCASSVDPGRGVVEQYFGPGTRLTVT.

This chain links TRBV29-1 with TRBJ1-1; 7 bases are a match to TRBD1. The V and J ends lost 5 bases and 7 bases, in that order; junction bases with no gene match: 13. Germline loops: CDR1 SQVTM, CDR2 ANQGSEA. CDR3 length: 14 residues. In DNA, the CDR3 is TGCAGCGTTAAAGTAGGGGGCGGGAGGAATGAAGCTTTCTTT. Its translation: CSVKVGGGRNEAFF. The full variable domain, in which reference TRBV29-1 and TRBJ1-1 provide the parts outside the CDR3, is SAVISQKPSRDICQRGTSLTIQCQVDSQVTMMFWYRQQPGQSLTLIATANQGSEATYESGFVIDKFPISRPNLTFSTLTVSNMSPEDSSIYLCSVKVGGGRNEAFFGQGTRLTVV.

This chain connects TRBV7-8 to TRBJ1-6; no clear D gene. The CDR3 extends over 15 amino acids. Germline CDR1 and CDR2: SGHVS and FQNEAQ. V was cut by 4 bases and J by 6 bases, with 13 bases left in between. CDR3 nucleotides: TGTGCCAGCAGCTCGACACGGACTACTAATTCACCCCTCCACTTT. Translation: CASSSTRTTNSPLHF.

The rearrangement uses TRBV15 and TRBJ2-1; 11 bases line up with TRBD2. Trimming at V came to 1 base and at J to 13 bases, leaving 9 bases not matched to a gene. The germline gives CDR1 LNHNV, CDR2 YYDKDF (reference sequence). This CDR3 comprises 15 residues. In nucleotides, the CDR3 is TGTGCCACCAGCAGAGCCGGGACTAGCGGTCGGAATCAGTTCTTC. Translation gives CATSRAGTSGRNQFF.

The V call is TRBV11-2, the J call TRBJ1-1; D uncertain. The CDR3 spans 13 residues. Germline assignment: CDR1 SGHAT and CDR2 FQNNGV. Trimming took 7 bases from V and 4 from J, leaving 13 bases between them. The CDR3 DNA is TGTGCCAGCATAAGGAGGTCGGGCACTGAAGCTTTCTTT. This sequence encodes CASIRRSGTEAFF.

CDR3 sequence reads: CASSYSEGSAFF. The DNA for the CDR3 is TGTGCCAGCAGTTACTCGGAGGGATCAGCTTTCTTT. The chain links TRBV6-6 to TRBJ1-1; D unresolved. Trimming took off 0 bases at V and 10 bases at J, with 9 bases between the two ends. CDR1 MNHNY and CDR2 SVGAGI come from the germline V gene (reference sequence). This CDR3 comprises 12 residues.

The rearrangement uses TRBV5-1 and TRBJ2-5; TRBD2 agrees at 8 bases. Germline lookup yields CDR1 SGHRS and CDR2 YFSETQ. The CDR3 is 13 residues long. The junction had 7 bases not matched to a gene; V was cut back by 7 bases and J by 5 bases. CDR3 in amino acids: CASFGGAGETQYF. The DNA for the CDR3 is TGCGCCAGCTTCGGGGGGGCCGGGGAGACCCAGTACTTC.